This TCR beta chain originates from a study of post-analysis software for immune sequencing data. Broader study findings: Controls' normalized Chao1 diversity significantly exceeded that of multiple sclerosis patients. A few TRBV segments occurring more often in patients than controls included TRBV5-6, TRBV5-1 and TRBV20-1. Strong co-clustering by F measure linked samples that shared a preparation batch.

Unique molecular identifiers had been added to the TCR beta cDNA libraries. There were roughly 0.95 to 10 million T cells, and around 460,000 cDNA molecules came from them. TCRdb re-called the PCR reads through MiXCR, storing one row per CDR3 protein. The sample yields about half a million distinct CDR3 sequences, approximately 45% seen once. V was pared by 5 bases and J by 4 bases, with 14 bases of the junction left unmatched. The CDR3 extends over 17 amino acids. Points on this clonotype: Its antigen remains unidentified.

Sequencing input: blood. This clonotype was obtained from a girl aged 10-17 years with multiple sclerosis. The rearrangement links TRBV12-3 or TRBV12-4 to TRBJ2-5; 9 bases fit TRBD2. For the CDR3, the DNA is TGTGCCAGCAGTCACCTGGCGGGGGGGACGTTGGGAGAGACCCAGTACTTC. Amino acid sequence: CASSHLAGGTLGETQYF.